These 14 T cell receptor beta chains share one sample of origin, sequenced in a study of T cell responses to AZD1222 COVID-19 vaccine. The table came from immunoSEQ multiplex PCR; TCRdb's copy has only in-frame clones and leaves some out. The sample lists about 80,000 clones; approximately 85% were seen once. This specimen was peripheral blood, taken 28 days after the second AZD1222 dose. The receptors derive from an adult who received the AZD1222 COVID-19 vaccine.

The V gene is TRBV11-2, the J gene TRBJ1-5, with 7 bases identical to TRBD1. The CDR3 spans 14 residues. Germline V gene lookup returns CDR1 SGHAT and CDR2 FQNNGV. Trimming cost V 5 bases and J 2 bases; bases outside gene matches: 3. The CDR3 spells CASSQTGGNQPQHF. CDR3 nucleotides: TGTGCCAGCAGCCAAACAGGGGGCAATCAGCCCCAGCATTTT.

A few counts support this clone. This chain uses TRBV28 with TRBJ1-4; 8 nucleotides agree with TRBD1. Losses at the gene ends were 5 bases for V and 0 bases for J; bases not matched to a gene: 14. Germline V gives CDR1 MDHEN, CDR2 SYDVKM. The CDR3 loop spans 19 amino acids. CDR3 coding DNA: TGTGCCAGCAGTCCCTACGACAGGGGAGGAATTGCAACTAATGAAAAACTGTTTTTT. Translation: CASSPYDRGGIATNEKLFF.

Comment on this clone: The sample has other DNA sequences that encode this CDR3 too. The chain combines TRBV2 with TRBJ2-7, with 7 bases identical to TRBD1. The ends lost 5 bases at V and 2 bases at J; junction bases unmatched: 3. The germline gives CDR1 SNHLY, CDR2 FYNNEI. The CDR3 sequence is 13 residues long. For the CDR3, the DNA is TGTGCCAGCAGTCGACAGGGAACCTACGAGCAGTACTTC. It yields the protein CASSRQGTYEQYF.

This rearrangement joins TRBV18 to TRBJ1-6; D possibly corresponds to TRBD1 (5 bases). Trimming took 4 bases from V and 8 from J, leaving 9 bases between them. The CDR3 sequence is 13 residues long. The germline V gene has CDR1 KGHSH and CDR2 LQKENI. The CDR3 nucleotides read TGTGCCAGCTCACGAGCGACAGATTCACCCCTCCACTTT. The encoded protein is CASSRATDSPLHF.

The chain recombines TRBV18 with TRBJ2-1; 13 nucleotides agree with TRBD2. This CDR3 region has 15 residues. CDR1 and CDR2 (germline): KGHSH, LQKENI. J lost 10 bases, V lost 3 bases, and 6 bases had no gene match. The CDR3 sequence: CASSPTSGGAGEQFF. The CDR3 nucleotides are TGTGCCAGCTCACCCACTAGCGGGGGGGCCGGGGAGCAGTTCTTC.

V usage is TRBV28 and J usage is TRBJ2-7; no reliable D call. This CDR3 is built from 11 residues. The germline gives CDR1 MDHEN, CDR2 SYDVKM. V was shortened by 2 bases and J by 6 bases, with 5 bases between the two germline ends. CDR3 sequence reads: CASSLRSEQYF. The CDR3 nucleotides are TGTGCCAGCAGTTTAAGGTCCGAGCAGTACTTC.

This clone was observed once. This chain uses TRBV3-1 (or the pseudogene TRBV3-2) with TRBJ2-7, with D possibly being TRBD2 (6 bases). Germline V gene data show CDR1 as LGHDT and CDR2 as YNNKEL (reference sequence). The CDR3 is 14 amino acids. The V gene lost 4 bases and the J gene lost 6 bases, with 16 bases spanning the gap. CDR3 amino acids: CASSRVGTGGEQYF. CDR3 nucleotide sequence: TGTGCCAGCAGCCGGGTTGGGACCGGGGGCGAGCAGTACTTC.

This clone was seen once. The chain links TRBV3-1 (or the pseudogene TRBV3-2) to TRBJ2-1; possible D gene TRBD2, 5 bases. The CDR3 spans 13 residues. Deletions cut 1 base from V and 8 bases from J, with 9 bases between. Germline V lookup: CDR1 LGHDT, CDR2 YNNKEL (reference sequence). The CDR3 region is CASSQAAEYEQFF. As DNA, the CDR3 is TGTGCCAGCAGCCAAGCAGCGGAGTATGAGCAGTTCTTC.

The gene calls are TRBV30 and TRBJ2-3, with TRBD2 identical over 8 bases. The germline CDR1 and CDR2 sequences are GTSNPN and SVGIG (reference sequence). This CDR3 spans 12 amino acids. V lost 3 bases and J lost 11; bases outside the gene matches: 7. CDR3 in DNA: TGTGCCTGGAGCCAGCGGGAGAGAGGGCAGTATTTT. It specifies CAWSQRERGQYF.

This clone was observed a few times. The J gene is TRBJ1-6, the V gene TRBV18; 7 bases are a match to TRBD1. The CDR3 sequence is 15 residues long. Germline V gene data show CDR1 as KGHSH and CDR2 as LQKENI. V gave up 3 bases and J gave up 6 bases; unmatched junction bases: 5. CDR3 bases: TGTGCCAGCTCACCCGGGACAGAAATTAATTCACCCCTCCACTTT. It yields the protein CASSPGTEINSPLHF. The entire variable domain, with the rest obtained from reference TRBV18 and TRBJ1-6, is as follows: NAGVMQNPRHLVRRRGQEARLRCSPMKGHSHVYWYRQLPEEGLKFMVYLQKENIIDESGMPKERFSAEFPKEGPSILRIQQVVRGDSAAYFCASSPGTEINSPLHFGNGTRLTVT.

The rearrangement joins TRBV6-5 to TRBJ1-2; 7 bases match TRBD1. Germline lookup yields CDR1 MNHEY and CDR2 SVGAGI. The CDR3 contains 14 residues. V lost 7 bases to trimming and J lost 0 bases; unmatched junction nucleotides: 5. The CDR3 loop is CASTQTGSNYGYTF. CDR3 nucleotides: TGTGCCAGCACCCAGACAGGGTCTAACTATGGCTACACCTTC.

The chain joins TRBV6-5 to TRBJ1-2; 7 bases match TRBD1. The CDR3 is 13 amino acids. The ends lost 6 bases at V and 4 bases at J; junction bases unmatched: 5. The V gene's germline CDR1 is MNHEY and CDR2 SVGAGI. The CDR3 spells CASSLQGFYGYTF. The CDR3 DNA reads as TGTGCCAGCAGCCTACAGGGGTTCTATGGCTACACCTTC.

The chain recombines TRBV7-2 with TRBJ2-7; 9 bases line up with TRBD1. Germline trimming cut 3 bases from V and 5 bases from J; bases unmatched to any gene: 8. This CDR3 contains 15 residues. Per germline, CDR1 SGHTA and CDR2 FQGNSA. CDR3 in amino acids: CASSFLQGAGDEQYF. The CDR3, as DNA: TGTGCCAGCAGCTTCCTACAGGGGGCCGGCGACGAGCAGTACTTC. The variable domain in full, with the rest retrieved from reference TRBV7-2 and TRBJ2-7, is GAGVSQSPSNKVTEKGKDVELRCDPISGHTALYWYRQSLGQGLEFLIYFQGNSAPDKSGLPSDRFSAERTGGSVSTLTIQRTQQEDSAVYLCASSFLQGAGDEQYFGPGTRLTVT.

The chain links TRBV29-1 to TRBJ2-7, with TRBD2 matching 10 bases. The germline V gene has CDR1 SQVTM and CDR2 ANQGSEA. The trim removed 7 bases at V and 6 bases at J, leaving 9 bases unmatched. This CDR3 comprises 13 residues. The CDR3 is CSGSSGRSGEQYF. The CDR3 DNA reads TGCAGCGGCAGTAGCGGGAGGTCGGGCGAGCAGTACTTC.